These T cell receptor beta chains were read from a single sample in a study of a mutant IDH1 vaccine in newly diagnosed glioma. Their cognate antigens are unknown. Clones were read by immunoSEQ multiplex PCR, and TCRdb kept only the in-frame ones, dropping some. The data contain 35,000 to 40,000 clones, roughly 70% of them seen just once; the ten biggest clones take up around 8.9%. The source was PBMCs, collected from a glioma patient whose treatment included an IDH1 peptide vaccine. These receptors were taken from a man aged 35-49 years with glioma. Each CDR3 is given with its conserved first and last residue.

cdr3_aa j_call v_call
CASSERDSYTEAFF TRBJ1-1 TRBV9
CASSYLDRSYNSPLHF TRBJ1-6 TRBV5-6
CASSIEGQGYQPQHF TRBJ1-5 TRBV19
CASSPRATSGSRNEQFF TRBJ2-1 TRBV11-3
CAWSPWTEMNTEAFF TRBJ1-1 TRBV30
CASSRSPVTFGYTF TRBJ1-2 TRBV7-9
CSGGQVGREQFF TRBJ2-1 TRBV29-1
CASSQDLGGPGYEQYF TRBJ2-7 TRBV4-1
CASSLDVATAGTGELFF TRBJ2-2 TRBV7-2
CASSIAQDTQYF TRBJ2-3 TRBV19
CASSFKRTTYNEQFF TRBJ2-1 TRBV27
CASSRRSAGGRETQYF TRBJ2-5 TRBV7-6
CASSLGVQGEPQHF TRBJ1-5 TRBV7-2
CASSGGWAKNIQYF TRBJ2-4 TRBV19
CASSLGLGADTQYF TRBJ2-3 TRBV7-2
CASSSQDLADTQYF TRBJ2-3 TRBV5-6
CASSLYLAGSTDTQYF TRBJ2-3 TRBV27
CASSSAGTSGTNTGELFF TRBJ2-2 TRBV13
CASSLRPLTGGLWEKLFF TRBJ1-4 TRBV18
CASSSNLGRGGNTIYF TRBJ1-3 TRBV6-6